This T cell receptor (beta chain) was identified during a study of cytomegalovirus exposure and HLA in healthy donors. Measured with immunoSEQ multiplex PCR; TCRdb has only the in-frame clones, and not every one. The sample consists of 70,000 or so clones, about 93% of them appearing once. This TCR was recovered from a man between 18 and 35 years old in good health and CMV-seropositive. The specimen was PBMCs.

CDR3 loop: CAWSPQAAGNTIYF. CDR3 in DNA: TGTGCCTGGAGTCCGCAGGCCGCTGGAAACACCATATATTTT. The chain links TRBV30 to TRBJ1-3; D not certain. The CDR3 totals 14 residues. Germline V gene lookup returns CDR1 GTSNPN and CDR2 SVGIG (reference sequence). With 2 bases removed from V and 2 bases from J, the gap between germline ends came to 10 bases. Full variable domain (outside the CDR3, taken from reference TRBV30 and TRBJ1-3): SQTIHQWPATLVQPVGSPLSLECTVEGTSNPNLYWYRQAAGRGLQLLFYSVGIGQISSEVPQNLSASRPQDRQFILSSKKLLLSDSGFYLCAWSPQAAGNTIYFGEGSWLTVV.